The clone carrying this T cell receptor beta chain was seen a single time. Its antigen is undetermined. This entry belongs to a study of cytomegalovirus exposure and HLA in healthy donors. A multiplex PCR was run with 60 Vbeta primers and 13 Jbeta primers. Only in-frame clones appear in the TCRdb table, and some are missing; sequencing was by immunoSEQ multiplex PCR. The table lists around 170,000 clones, roughly 82% of them singletons. The study, taken as a whole, reports: Because they were indistinguishable, some V segments, including TRBV6-2 and TRBV6-3, were excluded. Presence/absence comparisons presumed near-even sequencing depth among donors. Later on, an analysis tied about 17,000 TCR beta sequences to HLA alleles at 0.05 false discovery rate.

V gave up 2 bases and J gave up 6 bases; unmatched junction bases: 12. The CDR3 consists of 16 residues. Looked up from germline, CDR1 is LNHDA and CDR2 is SQIVND (reference sequence). Sequencing was done on a sample of PBMCs. The sequence came from a woman aged 45-60 years in good health and CMV-seropositive. The V gene is TRBV19, the J gene TRBJ1-1; 7 nucleotides align to TRBD1. The chain's CDR3 is CASSIRTGPGPPEAFF. The CDR3 DNA reads as TGTGCCAGTAGTATAAGGACAGGCCCGGGTCCCCCTGAAGCTTTCTTT.